The 16 T cell receptor beta chains below come from one sample, sequenced in a study of cytomegalovirus exposure and HLA in healthy donors. Use of 60 Vbeta and 13 Jbeta primers characterized the PCR. Measured with immunoSEQ multiplex PCR; TCRdb has only the in-frame clones, and not every one. The repertoire holds 130,000 or so clones, with approximately 77% as singletons. Sequencing was performed on PBMCs. The origin of the receptors is an older woman in good health and CMV-seronegative.

This chain links TRBV30 with TRBJ2-1; 8 bases map to TRBD1. The germline gives CDR1 GTSNPN, CDR2 SVGIG (reference sequence). Trimming cost V 4 bases and J 9 bases; bases outside gene matches: 32. This CDR3 has 21 residues. CDR3 nucleotide sequence: TGTGCCTGGACCGGAGGGCAGGGGGCAAAGGCCCCCCGTGCCGAAAGGGGTGAGCAGTTCTTC. It encodes CAWTGGQGAKAPRAERGEQFF. The complete variable domain, with remaining parts taken from reference TRBV30 and TRBJ2-1, reads SQTIHQWPATLVQPVGSPLSLECTVEGTSNPNLYWYRQAAGRGLQLLFYSVGIGQISSEVPQNLSASRPQDRQFILSSKKLLLSDSGFYLCAWTGGQGAKAPRAERGEQFFGPGTRLTVL.

This clone was recorded once. In DNA form, the CDR3 reads TGTGCCAGCAGTTTATGGTACAGGGGGCCCCTTTACGAGCAGTACTTC. It codes for CASSLWYRGPLYEQYF. The chain joins TRBV28 to TRBJ2-7, with TRBD1 matching 9 bases. In germline, CDR1 is MDHEN, CDR2 SYDVKM. The CDR3 is made up of 16 amino acids. The V and J ends lost 0 bases and 4 bases, in that order; junction bases with no gene match: 7.

The gene calls are TRBV30 and TRBJ2-3, with D possibly matching TRBD2 (6 bases). V lost 1 base and J lost 3, with 17 bases in between. CDR1 is GTSNPN and CDR2 is SVGIG in the germline V gene (reference sequence). The CDR3 extends over 16 amino acids. This chain's CDR3 is CAWSAEWGVRTDTQYF. The CDR3 DNA sequence: TGTGCCTGGAGTGCCGAGTGGGGGGTCAGGACAGATACGCAGTATTTT.

This clone has a single count. This chain joins TRBV2 and TRBJ2-5; D perhaps matches TRBD2 (6 bases). The CDR3 is made up of 14 amino acids. Trimming stripped 7 bases from V and 2 bases from J, with 14 bases between. In germline, CDR1 is SNHLY, CDR2 FYNNEI. CDR3: CASTLGGVQETQYF. The CDR3 nucleotides read TGTGCCAGCACCCTTGGAGGGGTACAAGAGACCCAGTACTTC.

The V and J genes are TRBV18 and TRBJ1-6; 10 bases are a match to TRBD1. Germline V CDR1 and CDR2: KGHSH, LQKENI. The CDR3 contains 17 residues. The V gene end was trimmed by 3 bases and the J gene end by 7 bases; junction bases not matched to a gene: 9. This CDR3 is CASSPSGTGAANSPLHF. CDR3 sequence (DNA): TGTGCCAGCTCACCCTCCGGGACAGGGGCCGCAAATTCACCCCTCCACTTT.

The chain couples TRBV6-1 to TRBJ1-4; 7 bases line up with TRBD1. Germline-derived CDR1 and CDR2 are MNHNS and SASEGT. V lost 3 bases to trimming and J lost 7 bases; unmatched junction nucleotides: 11. CDR3 length equals 16 residues. CDR3 bases: TGTGCCAGCAGTGACAACCTCCGAGGGGGCAGTGAAAAACTGTTTTTT. It codes for CASSDNLRGGSEKLFF.

J is TRBJ1-4 and V is TRBV5-1; the D is unclear. The CDR3 extends over 15 amino acids. The germline V gene has CDR1 SGHRS and CDR2 YFSETQ. With 4 bases removed from V and 6 bases from J, the gap between germline ends came to 16 bases. CDR3 protein: CASSLTPGGHEKLFF. Written as DNA, the CDR3 is TGCGCCAGCAGCCTAACCCCGGGAGGGCATGAAAAACTGTTTTTT. Filled out from reference TRBV5-1 and TRBJ1-4, the complete variable domain reads KAGVTQTPRYLIKTRGQQVTLSCSPISGHRSVSWYQQTPGQGLQFLFEYFSETQRNKGNFPGRFSGRQFSNSRSEMNVSTLELGDSALYLCASSLTPGGHEKLFFGSGTQLSVL.

V is TRBV19 and J is TRBJ1-3; maybe TRBD1 (5 bases). Germline lookup yields CDR1 LNHDA and CDR2 SQIVND (reference sequence). CDR3 size: 16 residues. V lost 6 bases, J lost 3 bases, and 18 bases lay in between. CDR3 loop: CASREAGAAFGNTIYF. DNA for the CDR3: TGTGCCAGTAGGGAAGCTGGGGCTGCGTTTGGAAACACCATATATTTT.

CDR3 sequence reads: CASSTPPVYGNQPQHF. CDR3 in DNA: TGTGCCAGTAGTACCCCCCCGGTGTACGGGAATCAGCCCCAGCATTTT. The gene calls are TRBV19 and TRBJ1-5; the D is unclear. This CDR3 comprises 16 residues. CDR1 is LNHDA, CDR2 SQIVND, per germline (reference sequence). Trimming left V 4 bases short and J 4 bases short, with 17 bases between.

The chain couples TRBV2 to TRBJ2-5; D ambiguous. The CDR3 is 14 residues long. Trimming took off 1 base at V and 1 base at J, with 7 bases between the two ends. Germline V lookup: CDR1 SNHLY, CDR2 FYNNEI. The chain's CDR3 is CASSEGLAQETQYF. In DNA form, the CDR3 reads TGTGCCAGCAGTGAAGGTTTAGCCCAAGAGACCCAGTACTTC.

V usage is TRBV2 and J usage is TRBJ2-7; D is uncertain. Trimming removed 3 bases at V and 0 bases at J, with 12 bases between. Germline V gene lookup returns CDR1 SNHLY and CDR2 FYNNEI. The CDR3 has 15 residues. CDR3 sequence: CASSDQISISYEQYF. CDR3 coding DNA: TGTGCCAGCAGTGACCAGATTTCAATCTCCTACGAGCAGTACTTC.

This chain connects TRBV28 to TRBJ1-2; TRBD1 matches at 9 bases. Germline lookup yields CDR1 MDHEN and CDR2 SYDVKM. V lost 3 bases to trimming and J lost 0 bases; unmatched junction nucleotides: 8. The CDR3 is 17 amino acids. CDR3 nucleotides: TGTGCCAGCAGTTTGTCGACAGGGGGTGGACCTAACTATGGCTACACCTTC. Its translation: CASSLSTGGGPNYGYTF.

In its sample, this clone was seen a few times. This chain links TRBV6-5 with TRBJ2-7; D possibly corresponds to TRBD2 (6 bases). CDR3 length: 14 residues. With 6 bases removed from V and 0 bases from J, the gap between germline ends came to 12 bases. The germline V gene has CDR1 MNHEY and CDR2 SVGAGI. This CDR3 reads CASSPRGISYEQYF. Written as DNA, the CDR3 is TGTGCCAGCAGCCCCCGCGGGATCTCCTACGAGCAGTACTTC.

This clone was detected a few times. The genes are TRBV5-1 and TRBJ2-3; 9 nucleotides match TRBD2. The CDR3 runs 14 residues. CDR1 and CDR2 (germline): SGHRS, YFSETQ. Trimming at V came to 4 bases and at J to 5 bases, leaving 5 bases not matched to a gene. Here the CDR3 reads CASSPVAGEDTQYF. Written as DNA, the CDR3 is TGCGCCAGCAGCCCAGTAGCGGGAGAAGATACGCAGTATTTT.

V gene TRBV5-1 combines with J gene TRBJ2-7; TRBD1 matches 8 bases. The CDR3 is 16 residues long. The V gene's germline CDR1 is SGHRS and CDR2 YFSETQ. V gave up 4 bases and J gave up 2 bases; unmatched junction bases: 11. The CDR3 nucleotides read TGCGCCAGCAGCCCAGGGGGACAGGCGGCCGCCTACGAGCAGTACTTC. Residues: CASSPGGQAAAYEQYF.

The rearrangement uses TRBV19 and TRBJ2-7; D might be TRBD1 (6 bases). CDR3 size: 14 residues. V was shortened by 4 bases and J by 8 bases, with 18 bases between the two germline ends. The germline CDR1 and CDR2 sequences are LNHDA and SQIVND (reference sequence). The chain's CDR3 is CASSTQGMVGQQYF. The DNA for the CDR3 is TGTGCCAGTAGTACACAGGGAATGGTAGGTCAGCAGTACTTC.